Listed here is a single T cell receptor (beta chain). What it recognizes is unknown. The data derive from a study of cytomegalovirus exposure and HLA in healthy donors. Notes on the study in general: A highly shared variant cluster was judged a likely technical artifact. In a later analysis, HLA-associated TCR beta chains were more clonally expanded than equally common others. V- and J-gene trimming in TCR beta was tied to a missense DCLRE1C variant by an analysis performed later. It has been reported that TCR beta sequences accurately predicted the HLA-A and HLA-B alleles of most subjects.

V trimming: 3 bases; J trimming: 5 bases; junction bases outside the gene matches: 7. Germline V gene data show CDR1 as SGHRS and CDR2 as YFSETQ. The CDR3 contains 14 residues. Amplification used 60 Vbeta primers and 13 Jbeta primers. The data were produced by immunoSEQ multiplex PCR, yet TCRdb's version contains in-frame clones alone and is incomplete. The sample includes 200,000 or so clones, about 70% of them seen just once. The specimen was PBMCs. This clonotype was obtained from a man between 40 and 49 years old in good health and CMV-seropositive. V gene TRBV5-1 combines with J gene TRBJ2-5, with 7 bases matching TRBD1. The CDR3 loop is CASSSKTGPETQYF. Written as DNA, the CDR3 is TGCGCCAGCAGCTCCAAGACAGGGCCCGAGACCCAGTACTTC.